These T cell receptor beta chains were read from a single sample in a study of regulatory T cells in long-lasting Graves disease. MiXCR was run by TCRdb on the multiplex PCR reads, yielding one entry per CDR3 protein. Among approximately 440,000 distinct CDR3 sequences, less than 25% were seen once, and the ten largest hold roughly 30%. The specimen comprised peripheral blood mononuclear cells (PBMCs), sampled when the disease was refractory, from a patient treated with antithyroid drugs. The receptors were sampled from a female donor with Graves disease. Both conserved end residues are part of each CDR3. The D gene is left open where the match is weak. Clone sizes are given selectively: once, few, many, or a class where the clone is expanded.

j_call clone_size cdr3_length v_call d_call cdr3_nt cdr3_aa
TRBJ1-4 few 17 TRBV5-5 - TGTGCCAGCAGCTTGGTGGCCGAACCTCCAACTAATGAAAAACTGTTTTTT CASSLVAEPPTNEKLFF
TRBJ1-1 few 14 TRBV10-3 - TGTGCCATCAGTGAGCAGCAGGGTGGCAATGAAGCTTTCTTT CAISEQQGGNEAFF
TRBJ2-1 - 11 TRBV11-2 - TGTGCCAGCAGCTTAGATGGTGAGCAGTTCTTC CASSLDGEQFF
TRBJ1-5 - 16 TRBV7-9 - TGTGCCAGCAGTCCAACGGACTCGTATAGCAATCAGCCCCAGCATTTT CASSPTDSYSNQPQHF
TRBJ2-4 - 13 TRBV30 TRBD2 TGTGCCTGGACTGCGGGGGGGCAAAACATTCAGTACTTC CAWTAGGQNIQYF
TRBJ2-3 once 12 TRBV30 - TGTGCCTGGAGCTCCCCTACAGATACGCAGTATTTT CAWSSPTDTQYF
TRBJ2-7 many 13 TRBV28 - TGTGCCAGCAGTCCTCCCCTTCCCTACGAGCAGTACTTC CASSPPLPYEQYF
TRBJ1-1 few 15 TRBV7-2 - TGTGCCAGCACCCTAACGGGCTGGGGTAGCACTGAAGCTTTCTTT CASTLTGWGSTEAFF
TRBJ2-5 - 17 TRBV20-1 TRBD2 TGCAGTGCCACATGGCCCCGTCCCAGCGGGATTGGAGAGACCCAGTACTTC CSATWPRPSGIGETQYF
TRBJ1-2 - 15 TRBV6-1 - TGTGCCAGCAGTGAGTCTGGAAGGGGATCTGCTGGCTACACCTTC CASSESGRGSAGYTF
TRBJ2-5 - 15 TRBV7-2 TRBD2 TGTGCCAGCACCCTGGGAGGGGTGGGGCAAGGGACCCAGTACTTC CASTLGGVGQGTQYF
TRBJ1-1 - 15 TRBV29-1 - TGCTCGATTATTACGGACAACAATAGCGGCACTGAAGCTTTCTTT CSIITDNNSGTEAFF
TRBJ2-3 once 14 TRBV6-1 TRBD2 TGTGCCAGCACCAAAGCGGGGTTCACAGATACGCAGTATTTT CASTKAGFTDTQYF
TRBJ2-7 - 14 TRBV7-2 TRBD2 TGTGCCAGTAGTATCGAGCGGGGTACCTACGAGCAGTACTTC CASSIERGTYEQYF
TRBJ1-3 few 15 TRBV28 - TGTGCCAGCACCTTGGGGGGGATGGCTGGAAACACCATATATTTT CASTLGGMAGNTIYF
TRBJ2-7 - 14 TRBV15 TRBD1 TGTGCCACCAGCAGGACAGGGAATTCCTACGAGCAGTACTTC CATSRTGNSYEQYF
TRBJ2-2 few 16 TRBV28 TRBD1 TGTGCCAGCAGTTACTCCGGGACAGGAGTCACCGGGGAGCTGTTTTTT CASSYSGTGVTGELFF
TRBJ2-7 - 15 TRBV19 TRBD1 TGTGCCAGTAGTATCCCCGGGACAGGGGGTGAGGAGCAGTACTTC CASSIPGTGGEEQYF
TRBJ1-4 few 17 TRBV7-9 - TGTGCCAGCAGCTCTCGTGATGGGGGGCCGACTAATGAAAAACTGTTTTTT CASSSRDGGPTNEKLFF
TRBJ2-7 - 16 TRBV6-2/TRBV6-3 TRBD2 TGTGCCAGCTCACCCTCCAGCGGGGATAGCTCCTACGAGCAGTACTTC CASSPSSGDSSYEQYF
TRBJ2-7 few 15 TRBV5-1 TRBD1 TGCGCCAGCAGCTCCGGGACAGATGGATTCTACGAGCAGTACTTC CASSSGTDGFYEQYF
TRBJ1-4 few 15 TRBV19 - TGTGCCAGTAGTATAGATGCCGGGGAAGGTGAAAAACTGTTTTTT CASSIDAGEGEKLFF